The 25 T cell receptor beta chains below come from one sample, sequenced in a study of a mutant IDH1 vaccine in newly diagnosed glioma. Time point of the sample: baseline, week 1 (first vaccination visit). Treatment meaning: pre-vaccination baseline after standard-of-care therapy. Sequenced by immunoSEQ multiplex PCR; TCRdb stores in-frame clones only, minus some. Of 85,000 to 100,000 clones listed, roughly 90% are singletons. The sequenced sample was PBMCs, obtained from a glioma patient treated with radiotherapy, temozolomide or both. All receptors derive from a woman between 50 and 59 years old with glioma.

The rearrangement links TRBV19 to TRBJ2-5; 7 bases map to TRBD1. Trimming removed 5 bases from V and 3 bases from J; junction bases left unmatched: 3. The CDR3 runs 13 residues. From germline, CDR1 is LNHDA and CDR2 SQIVND (reference sequence). CDR3 protein: CASSPDREETQYF. The CDR3 region has the DNA TGTGCCAGTAGTCCAGACAGGGAAGAGACCCAGTACTTC.

This chain connects TRBV29-1 to TRBJ2-1, with a weak D call TRBD2 (6 bases). V lost 8 bases, J lost 10 bases, and 21 bases lay in between. CDR3 length: 13 amino acids. Per the germline V gene, CDR1 is SQVTM and CDR2 is ANQGSEA. The CDR3 protein is CSMGTSGSYEQFF. The CDR3, as DNA: TGCAGCATGGGGACTTCGGGGAGCTACGAGCAGTTCTTC.

The chain uses TRBV5-1 and TRBJ2-7; 9 bases are a match to TRBD2. CDR1 is SGHRS and CDR2 is YFSETQ in the germline V gene. The J segment lost 4 bases and the V segment lost 0 bases, leaving 5 bases of the junction unmatched. This CDR3 spans 15 amino acids. The CDR3 loop is CASSLALAGTYEQYF. CDR3 coding DNA: TGCGCCAGCAGCTTGGCCCTAGCGGGAACGTACGAGCAGTACTTC.

The table lists this clone with a count of one. The gene calls are TRBV9 and TRBJ2-5, with 10 bases that match TRBD2. CDR3 length: 15 amino acids. Germline lookup yields CDR1 SGDLS and CDR2 YYNGEE. Unmatched junction bases numbered 5, after V lost 2 bases and J lost 4 bases. The CDR3, as DNA: TGTGCCAGCAGCGTTTCAGCGGGAGGGGCAGAGACCCAGTACTTC. This translates into CASSVSAGGAETQYF.

In nucleotides, the CDR3 is TGCGCCAGCACGGACCCCCACAGGGAAACAGATACGCAGTATTTT. Its protein is CASTDPHRETDTQYF. This rearrangement joins TRBV5-1 to TRBJ2-3; tentative D call: TRBD1 (6 bases). V lost 6 bases and J lost 3, with 17 bases in between. Germline-derived CDR1 and CDR2 are SGHRS and YFSETQ. The CDR3 contains 15 residues.

This clone was seen more than once but under ten times. V usage is TRBV5-4 and J usage is TRBJ1-1; D gene unclear. Deletions cut 4 bases from V and 0 bases from J, with 7 bases between. Germline V gives CDR1 SGHNT, CDR2 YYREEE (reference sequence). The CDR3 has 13 amino acids. CDR3 region: CASSDYLNTEAFF. DNA of the CDR3: TGTGCCAGCAGCGACTATTTGAACACTGAAGCTTTCTTT.

This chain's CDR3 is CASRLLAGVHEQYF. The CDR3 region has the DNA TGTGCCAGCAGATTACTAGCGGGAGTACACGAGCAGTACTTC. The chain combines TRBV27 with TRBJ2-7, with 11 bases that match TRBD2. The length of the CDR3 is 14 residues. Germline V gene data show CDR1 as MNHEY and CDR2 as SMNVEV (reference sequence). Trimming took 6 bases from V and 5 from J; bases not matched to a gene: 6.

The J gene is TRBJ2-1, the V gene TRBV7-3; TRBD2 matches at 11 bases. CDR3 length: 15 amino acids. The germline gives CDR1 SGHTA, CDR2 FQGTGA. V dropped 5 bases and J dropped 6; count of bases not matched to a gene: 6. In DNA, the CDR3 is TGTGCCAGCAGCCTCCTTGGGACTAGCGGCAATGAGCAGTTCTTC. Its translation is CASSLLGTSGNEQFF.

This chain joins TRBV14 and TRBJ2-5; D remains ambiguous. CDR3 length: 16 amino acids. The V end lost 0 bases, the J end lost 2 bases, and 13 bases lay between the germline ends. Germline assignment: CDR1 SGHDN and CDR2 FVKESK. CDR3 residues: CASSQDSRLSQETQYF. DNA for the CDR3: TGTGCCAGCAGCCAAGATAGTCGGCTTTCTCAAGAGACCCAGTACTTC.

The chain carries TRBV15 and TRBJ1-6; D gene uncertain. This CDR3 is 16 amino acids long. In germline, CDR1 is LNHNV, CDR2 YYDKDF (reference sequence). Trimming took 1 base from V and 0 from J, leaving 7 bases between them. CDR3 amino acids: CATSRGGSSYNSPLHF. DNA of the CDR3: TGTGCCACCAGCAGAGGAGGGAGCTCCTATAATTCACCCCTCCACTTT.

The genes are TRBV30 and TRBJ2-7; D remains ambiguous. The CDR3 length is 12 residues. V was clipped by 1 base and J by 5 bases, with 9 bases between them. CDR1 is GTSNPN, CDR2 SVGIG, per germline (reference sequence). The CDR3 region has the DNA TGTGCCTGGAGTGAAGGGTTAAACGAGCAGTACTTC. Translated: CAWSEGLNEQYF.

CDR3: CASSLNEKLFF. As DNA, the CDR3 is TGTGCCAGCAGCTTAAATGAAAAACTGTTTTTT. The rearrangement uses TRBV11-2 and TRBJ1-4, with D hard to call. Deletions cut 2 bases from V and 5 bases from J, with 0 bases between. The germline CDR1 and CDR2 sequences are SGHAT and FQNNGV. This CDR3 has 11 residues.

The rearrangement joins TRBV27 to TRBJ2-7, with 9 bases aligning to TRBD2. V lost 7 bases, J lost 0 bases, and 4 bases stayed unmatched. Per the germline V gene, CDR1 is MNHEY and CDR2 is SMNVEV (reference sequence). There are 14 residues in the CDR3. The CDR3 spells CASKLAGPSYEQYF. The CDR3 bases are TGTGCCAGCAAACTAGCGGGCCCCTCCTACGAGCAGTACTTC.

This clone was detected only once. This rearrangement joins TRBV15 to TRBJ1-5, with D unclear. Trimming removed 3 bases from V and 6 bases from J, with 9 bases in between. CDR3 length: 13 amino acids. Germline CDR1 is LNHNV and CDR2 is YYDKDF (reference sequence). The CDR3 loop is CATSRFGIQPQHF. DNA of the CDR3: TGTGCCACCAGCAGGTTTGGGATTCAGCCCCAGCATTTT.

This sequence joins TRBV5-8 and TRBJ1-1, with D unresolved. The CDR3 spans 14 residues. V lost 4 bases and J lost 0, with 10 bases in between. CDR1 is SGHTS, CDR2 YDEGEE, per germline. CDR3 DNA sequence: TGTGCCAGCAGCCGGCAGCTTATGAACACTGAAGCTTTCTTT. This gives the protein CASSRQLMNTEAFF.

The rearrangement joins TRBV19 to TRBJ2-3; TRBD2 matches at 8 bases. This CDR3 is built from 14 residues. Trimming cost V 7 bases and J 0 bases; bases outside gene matches: 3. Germline V gene sequence: CDR1 LNHDA, CDR2 SQIVND (reference sequence). The CDR3 nucleotides are TGTGCCAGTACCCGGGGGGGGAGCACAGATACGCAGTATTTT. The encoded protein is CASTRGGSTDTQYF.

This chain connects TRBV5-1 to TRBJ2-5, with D maybe TRBD1 (6 bases). V was trimmed by 4 bases and J by 2 bases, leaving 12 bases between them. The CDR3 totals 14 residues. Germline CDR1 and CDR2: SGHRS and YFSETQ. As DNA, the CDR3 is TGCGCCAGCAGCCCTGGGGGCAAGCAAGAGACCCAGTACTTC. Protein: CASSPGGKQETQYF. The full variable domain, in which reference TRBV5-1 and TRBJ2-5 provide the parts outside the CDR3, is KAGVTQTPRYLIKTRGQQVTLSCSPISGHRSVSWYQQTPGQGLQFLFEYFSETQRNKGNFPGRFSGRQFSNSRSEMNVSTLELGDSALYLCASSPGGKQETQYFGPGTRLLVL.

The chain links TRBV5-1 to TRBJ2-7, with 11 positions matching TRBD1. This CDR3 contains 15 residues. Germline V gives CDR1 SGHRS, CDR2 YFSETQ. J gave up 7 bases and V 4 bases, and 10 bases lay outside the gene matches. The CDR3 loop reads CASSLGTGGTREQYF. For the CDR3, the DNA is TGCGCCAGCAGCCTCGGGACAGGGGGGACGAGGGAGCAGTACTTC.

This clone was found a few times. Distinct nucleotide sequences in the sample also encode this CDR3. The V call is TRBV5-1, the J call TRBJ1-1; no clear D. The CDR3 is made up of 11 amino acids. Germline V gene data show CDR1 as SGHRS and CDR2 as YFSETQ. V lost 4 bases and J lost 0, with 1 base in between. CDR3 loop: CASSLNTEAFF. Here the CDR3 DNA reads TGCGCCAGCAGCCTGAACACTGAAGCTTTCTTT. The full variable domain, completed using reference TRBV5-1 and TRBJ1-1, is KAGVTQTPRYLIKTRGQQVTLSCSPISGHRSVSWYQQTPGQGLQFLFEYFSETQRNKGNFPGRFSGRQFSNSRSEMNVSTLELGDSALYLCASSLNTEAFFGQGTRLTVV.

The rearrangement uses TRBV28 and TRBJ1-2; D remains unclear. CDR1 is MDHEN and CDR2 is SYDVKM in the germline V gene. The ends were cut back, 5 bases at V and 0 bases at J, with 16 bases in the middle. This CDR3 is 16 amino acids long. The CDR3 DNA is TGTGCCAGCAGTCTCCCTCTGAGCACAGCTAACTATGGCTACACCTTC. As protein: CASSLPLSTANYGYTF.

CDR3 in DNA: TGTGCCAGCAGCACTCAGGGCTACGAGACCCAGTACTTC. Amino acids: CASSTQGYETQYF. This chain joins TRBV5-4 and TRBJ2-5, with D maybe TRBD1 (5 bases). Germline CDR1 reads SGHNT; CDR2 reads YYREEE (reference sequence). V lost 4 bases, J lost 5 bases, and 12 bases lay in between. The CDR3 extends over 13 amino acids.

The genes are TRBV7-3 and TRBJ2-2; weak D call: TRBD1 (5 bases). This CDR3 contains 15 residues. Trimming stripped 5 bases from V and 1 base from J, with 11 bases between. Germline V lookup: CDR1 SGHTA, CDR2 FQGTGA. The CDR3 is CASSPQGRNTGELFF. The CDR3 DNA reads as TGTGCCAGCAGCCCCCAGGGCCGGAACACCGGGGAGCTGTTTTTT.

The chain couples TRBV6-5 to TRBJ2-7; 10 positions match TRBD1. CDR1 and CDR2 (germline): MNHEY, SVGAGI. The CDR3 contains 14 residues. V shed 5 bases and J 7 bases; nucleotides not matched to a gene: 8. CDR3 in amino acids: CASSEGTGVGEQYF. The CDR3 region has the DNA TGTGCCAGCAGTGAAGGGACAGGGGTGGGTGAGCAGTACTTC.

The chain joins TRBV18 to TRBJ2-1; 9 bases agree with TRBD1. This CDR3 comprises 15 residues. The germline CDR1 and CDR2 sequences are KGHSH and LQKENI. V was pared by 0 bases and J by 3 bases, with 0 bases of the junction left unmatched. The CDR3 protein is CASSPPGQGYNEQFF. Written as DNA, the CDR3 is TGTGCCAGCTCACCACCGGGACAGGGCTACAATGAGCAGTTCTTC.

This chain joins TRBV4-1 and TRBJ2-1; 7 bases line up with TRBD1. This CDR3 has 16 amino acids. The ends lost 3 bases at V and 8 bases at J; junction bases unmatched: 13. Per germline, CDR1 MGHRA and CDR2 YSYEKL. In nucleotides, the CDR3 is TGCGCCAGCAGCCACCCTGGGGACAGCCCGGCGGATGAGCAGTTCTTC. Translated, it gives CASSHPGDSPADEQFF.